A selection of T cell receptor beta chains follows, all from one sample in a study of cytomegalovirus exposure and HLA in healthy donors. Assay: immunoSEQ multiplex PCR; the TCRdb copy retains only in-frame clones and omits some. The sample holds 150,000 to 200,000 clones, about 76% seen once. Sequencing was performed on PBMCs. The receptors derive from a woman between 35 and 50 years old in good health and CMV-seropositive. The CDR3 runs from the conserved cysteine through the conserved F or W. The D gene is left open where the match is weak. Some rows have no size entry. The others give once, few or many, or a class for an expanded clone.

CDR3nt: TGTGCCAGCTCACCTGGACAGGTCGGACGAGAGACCCAGTACTTC
CDR3aa: CASSPGQVGRETQYF
abundance: few
j_gene: TRBJ2-5
d_gene: TRBD1
v_gene: TRBV18

CDR3nt: TGTGCCAGCAGCCCGGACGGGACAGTCAATGAAAAACTGTTTTTT
CDR3aa: CASSPDGTVNEKLFF
abundance: -
j_gene: TRBJ1-4
d_gene: TRBD1
v_gene: TRBV7-9

CDR3nt: TGTGCCAGCAGCCTCCGGTCAGATACGCAGTATTTT
CDR3aa: CASSLRSDTQYF
abundance: -
j_gene: TRBJ2-3
d_gene: -
v_gene: TRBV7-6

CDR3nt: TGTGCCAGCAGTACCGACAGGGGTGGCTACACCTTC
CDR3aa: CASSTDRGGYTF
abundance: -
j_gene: TRBJ1-2
d_gene: TRBD1
v_gene: TRBV11-2

CDR3nt: TGTGCCAGCAGCGCCCCGACCGACTATAGGCCTGAAAAACTGTTTTTT
CDR3aa: CASSAPTDYRPEKLFF
abundance: -
j_gene: TRBJ1-4
d_gene: -
v_gene: TRBV7-2

CDR3nt: TGTGCCAGTAGTGACCGGACAGGGTTTGGCTACACCTTC
CDR3aa: CASSDRTGFGYTF
abundance: -
j_gene: TRBJ1-2
d_gene: TRBD1
v_gene: TRBV19

CDR3nt: TGTGCCAGTAGTATAACCCACACCCAAGAGACCCAGTACTTC
CDR3aa: CASSITHTQETQYF
abundance: -
j_gene: TRBJ2-5
d_gene: -
v_gene: TRBV19

CDR3nt: TGCAGCGTTGAATCCGCCCCGGGAAGCGACGAGCAGTACTTC
CDR3aa: CSVESAPGSDEQYF
abundance: few
j_gene: TRBJ2-7
d_gene: -
v_gene: TRBV29-1

CDR3nt: TGTGCCAGCGGCCCCACCCAGGGAAGGGACTATGGCTACACCTTC
CDR3aa: CASGPTQGRDYGYTF
abundance: once
j_gene: TRBJ1-2
d_gene: -
v_gene: TRBV7-7

CDR3nt: TGTGCCAGCAGTGCATACGGGACAGAGAACACTGAAGCTTTCTTT
CDR3aa: CASSAYGTENTEAFF
abundance: few
j_gene: TRBJ1-1
d_gene: TRBD1
v_gene: TRBV6-5

CDR3nt: TGTGCCAGTATAGGGAGGATTAGAAATGCTTTCTTT
CDR3aa: CASIGRIRNAFF
abundance: -
j_gene: TRBJ1-1
d_gene: -
v_gene: TRBV19

CDR3nt: TGTGCCAGCTCACCCGGTCAGGGTTTAGGAGGCTACACCTTC
CDR3aa: CASSPGQGLGGYTF
abundance: once
j_gene: TRBJ1-2
d_gene: -
v_gene: TRBV18

CDR3nt: TGCAGCGGGAAGCGGGACCCGGAATTATACAATGAGCAGTTCTTC
CDR3aa: CSGKRDPELYNEQFF
abundance: -
j_gene: TRBJ2-1
d_gene: TRBD2
v_gene: TRBV29-1

CDR3nt: TGTGCCATCAGTGAGTCGACAGCATTTGAAGCTTTCTTT
CDR3aa: CAISESTAFEAFF
abundance: few
j_gene: TRBJ1-1
d_gene: -
v_gene: TRBV10-3

CDR3nt: TGTGCCAGCAGTATGGGACACGCTAATGAAAAACTGTTTTTT
CDR3aa: CASSMGHANEKLFF
abundance: -
j_gene: TRBJ1-4
d_gene: -
v_gene: TRBV7-2

CDR3nt: TGTGCCTGGAGCAGACAGGGAACTGAAGCTTTCTTT
CDR3aa: CAWSRQGTEAFF
abundance: -
j_gene: TRBJ1-1
d_gene: TRBD1
v_gene: TRBV30

CDR3nt: TGTGCCAGCAGCACGGACAGGGGACCCTACGAGCAGTACTTC
CDR3aa: CASSTDRGPYEQYF
abundance: few
j_gene: TRBJ2-7
d_gene: TRBD1
v_gene: TRBV11-3

CDR3nt: TGTGCCATCAGTGAGACAGGGGCGAGCTCTTTCTTT
CDR3aa: CAISETGASSFF
abundance: few
j_gene: TRBJ1-1
d_gene: TRBD1
v_gene: TRBV10-3

CDR3nt: TGTGCCAGCTCACCAGCGGGAGAGGAGTACGAGCAGTACTTC
CDR3aa: CASSPAGEEYEQYF
abundance: -
j_gene: TRBJ2-7
d_gene: TRBD2
v_gene: TRBV18

CDR3nt: TGCGCCAGCAGCTTGGCAGTGGAGGGGAATCGATTCTTT
CDR3aa: CASSLAVEGNRFF
abundance: -
j_gene: TRBJ1-1
d_gene: -
v_gene: TRBV5-1

CDR3nt: TGTGCCAGCAGCTTGCGCGGACAGGGGGTGATCTATGGCTACACCTTC
CDR3aa: CASSLRGQGVIYGYTF
abundance: -
j_gene: TRBJ1-2
d_gene: TRBD1
v_gene: TRBV7-2

CDR3nt: TGTGCCAGCAGCTTAAAAGGGACAGTGAACACCGGGGAGCTGTTTTTT
CDR3aa: CASSLKGTVNTGELFF
abundance: -
j_gene: TRBJ2-2
d_gene: TRBD1
v_gene: TRBV11-3

CDR3nt: TGTGCCTGCTACACCGGGGGTGATTATGGCTACACCTTC
CDR3aa: CACYTGGDYGYTF
abundance: -
j_gene: TRBJ1-2
d_gene: -
v_gene: TRBV30

CDR3nt: TGTGCCAGCAGCCAAGAATGGCGGGAGGTCTCCTACGAGCAGTACTTC
CDR3aa: CASSQEWREVSYEQYF
abundance: few
j_gene: TRBJ2-7
d_gene: TRBD2
v_gene: TRBV4-2

CDR3nt: TGTGCCAGTAGCCCACTTCATGTCGGCACAGATACGCAGTATTTT
CDR3aa: CASSPLHVGTDTQYF
abundance: -
j_gene: TRBJ2-3
d_gene: -
v_gene: TRBV19

CDR3nt: TGTGCCAGCTCACCCCTATCCGGGGAGACCCAGTACTTC
CDR3aa: CASSPLSGETQYF
abundance: -
j_gene: TRBJ2-5
d_gene: -
v_gene: TRBV18

CDR3nt: TGTGCCAGCAGCCTCAGGCGGGGGGGCTACAATGAGCAGTTCTTC
CDR3aa: CASSLRRGGYNEQFF
abundance: once
j_gene: TRBJ2-1
d_gene: TRBD2
v_gene: TRBV4-2

CDR3nt: TGTGCCAGCAGCTCTGACAGCTCAGGCCTAGCCAAAAACATTCAGTACTTC
CDR3aa: CASSSDSSGLAKNIQYF
abundance: once
j_gene: TRBJ2-4
d_gene: -
v_gene: TRBV5-6

CDR3nt: TGTGCCACCAGCAGAGTCGGGACAGGGCTAAACTATGGCTACACCTTC
CDR3aa: CATSRVGTGLNYGYTF
abundance: -
j_gene: TRBJ1-2
d_gene: TRBD1
v_gene: TRBV15

CDR3nt: TGCGCCAGCAGTCGGGACAGGGGATACGAGCAGTACTTC
CDR3aa: CASSRDRGYEQYF
abundance: -
j_gene: TRBJ2-7
d_gene: TRBD1
v_gene: TRBV10-1

CDR3nt: TGTGCCAGCTCACTCGGGACAGCGAACACTGAAGCTTTCTTT
CDR3aa: CASSLGTANTEAFF
abundance: -
j_gene: TRBJ1-1
d_gene: TRBD1
v_gene: TRBV18

CDR3nt: TGTGCCAGCAGTGTTGAACAGGGTCGGGGCTACACCTTC
CDR3aa: CASSVEQGRGYTF
abundance: -
j_gene: TRBJ1-2
d_gene: -
v_gene: TRBV2

CDR3nt: TGCGCCAGCAGCCAAGATCGCGGGACTAGCGGTTACAATGAGCAGTTCTTC
CDR3aa: CASSQDRGTSGYNEQFF
abundance: -
j_gene: TRBJ2-1
d_gene: TRBD2
v_gene: TRBV4-3

CDR3nt: TGTGCCAGTTATACTCCGGGACAGGGGGCCTACGAGCAGTACTTC
CDR3aa: CASYTPGQGAYEQYF
abundance: -
j_gene: TRBJ2-7
d_gene: TRBD1
v_gene: TRBV28

CDR3nt: TGCGCCAGCAGCCAAGGGCTCCGGGCCGGGGGAGAAAAACTGTTTTTT
CDR3aa: CASSQGLRAGGEKLFF
abundance: few
j_gene: TRBJ1-4
d_gene: -
v_gene: TRBV4-3

CDR3nt: TGTGCCAGCAAGACCGCTGGACTCAACACCGGGGAGCTGTTTTTT
CDR3aa: CASKTAGLNTGELFF
abundance: -
j_gene: TRBJ2-2
d_gene: -
v_gene: TRBV6-5